This T cell receptor (beta chain) was observed in a study of T cell repertoires in cytomegalovirus infection. About the study: The authors used CMV epitopes that were HLA-C-restricted (recently identified) and HLA-B-restricted (well studied). TCR beta signatures that were public indicated CMV infection and matching HLA type. Findings and caveats of the study: The study found HLA-C-restricted CMV-specific TCR beta clonotypes dominating the ex vivo response. Individuals carrying CMV plus the relevant HLA were identified by cumulative frequency of public TCR beta families.

TCRdb re-derived calls from the reads in MiXCR, one entry per CDR3 protein. The table shows approximately 730,000 distinct CDR3 sequences, with around a third occurring only once. To note about this clonotype: Antigen specificity is unknown.

The TCR comes from a human donor in good health (CMV status not recorded). Some clones in this sample may be carry-over from other donors' samples. Sequenced here: cultured PBMCs, sampled from culture after CMV antigen stimulation.

DNA of the CDR3: TGTGCCAGCAGCGGCGGGGGTAGGGTCGGTGAGAAAGAGACCCAGTACTTC. It yields the protein CASSGGGRVGEKETQYF. The chain uses TRBV12-3 or TRBV12-4 and TRBJ2-5, with 7 bases that match TRBD2. The CDR3 totals 17 residues. The V segment lost 6 bases and the J segment 3 bases; nucleotides outside the gene matches: 16.